Listed here are 16 T cell receptor beta chains from one sample, sequenced in a study of preoperative IRX-2 immunotherapy in early breast cancer. Here immunoSEQ multiplex PCR was the method, and the copy in TCRdb shows in-frame clones only, minus some. The top ten hold about 1.2% of the sample, which has 40,000 to 50,000 clones, 77% seen once. This sample's treatment: preoperative locoregional IRX-2 cytokine immunotherapy. This sample comprised tumor tissue, obtained after IRX-2 immunotherapy. The receptors derive from a human donor with breast cancer.

The chain links TRBV18 to TRBJ1-1, with TRBD1 matching over 9 bases. After removal of 3 bases from V and 3 bases from J, the junction contained 11 bases not matched to a gene. Germline values: CDR1 KGHSH, CDR2 LQKENI. The CDR3 is 17 residues long. The CDR3 DNA reads TGTGCCAGCTCACCCCTACAGGGGGCGCATTCGGACACTGAAGCTTTCTTT. This codes for CASSPLQGAHSDTEAFF.

The V gene is TRBV9, the J gene TRBJ2-7, with D tentatively TRBD2 (5 bases). Looked up from germline, CDR1 is SGDLS and CDR2 is YYNGEE. Trimming took off 6 bases at V and 4 bases at J, with 11 bases between the two ends. The CDR3 loop spans 12 amino acids. Here the CDR3 DNA reads TGTGCCAGCATGGAGTGGGAGTACGAGCAGTACTTC. It encodes CASMEWEYEQYF. The full variable domain, rest sourced from reference TRBV9 and TRBJ2-7, is DSGVTQTPKHLITATGQRVTLRCSPRSGDLSVYWYQQSLDQGLQFLIQYYNGEERAKGNILERFSAQQFPDLHSELNLSSLELGDSALYFCASMEWEYEQYFGPGTRLTVT.

The chain uses TRBV5-1 and TRBJ2-5; the match to TRBD2 covers 9 bases. CDR3 length: 15 residues. V trimming: 6 bases; J trimming: 1 base; junction bases outside the gene matches: 7. Germline values: CDR1 SGHRS, CDR2 YFSETQ. The CDR3 loop reads CASTKRTSAQETQYF. The CDR3 bases are TGCGCCAGCACCAAACGGACTAGCGCCCAAGAGACCCAGTACTTC.

The CDR3 reads CASSPLIGRAGYEQYF. In DNA form, the CDR3 reads TGTGCCAGCTCACCACTCATTGGGCGGGCTGGCTACGAGCAGTACTTC. The chain has TRBV18 and TRBJ2-7; the D gene is possibly TRBD2 (5 bases). Germline lookup yields CDR1 KGHSH and CDR2 LQKENI. The CDR3 contains 16 residues. Trimming cost V 1 base and J 3 bases, with 16 bases left between them.

The genes are TRBV6-8 and TRBJ2-5; 7 bases fit TRBD1. Looked up from germline, CDR1 is MNHGY and CDR2 is SAAAGT. This CDR3 has 17 residues. With 0 bases clipped from V and 0 bases from J, the junction kept 7 bases outside the gene matches. The CDR3 nucleotides read TGTGCCAGCAGTTACTCGAGACGGGACAGACACCAAGAGACCCAGTACTTC. Its translation is CASSYSRRDRHQETQYF.

In this sample, this clone turned up a few times. The V call is TRBV6-8, the J call TRBJ1-5; perhaps TRBD1 as D (5 bases). This CDR3 spans 13 amino acids. V was clipped by 6 bases and J by 6 bases, with 12 bases between them. CDR1 MNHGY and CDR2 SAAAGT come from the germline V gene. The chain's CDR3 is CASRGGVVQPQHF. The CDR3 nucleotides are TGTGCCAGCAGAGGAGGGGTCGTTCAGCCCCAGCATTTT.

Of note for this clone: The junction departs from germline at one end; a sequencing error may be responsible. The V and J genes are TRBV23-1 and TRBJ1-4, with D unclear. TRBV23-1 is noted as an ORF with a role that remains uncertain. CDR3 length equals 14 residues. The CDR3 reads CASSQLGRNEKLFF. CDR3 DNA: TGCGCCAGCAGCCAATTAGGACGAAATGAAAAACTGTTTTTT.

This clone was recorded once. The chain has TRBV10-2 and TRBJ2-3; D could derive from TRBD1 or TRBD2 (6 bases each). With 3 bases removed from V and 8 bases from J, the gap between germline ends came to 18 bases. The CDR3 spans 15 residues. Germline assignment: CDR1 WSHSY and CDR2 SAAADI. The CDR3 DNA reads TGCGCCAGCAGTGATCGGGGGCCCCCGGAGGGTACGCAGTATTTT. It is translated as CASSDRGPPEGTQYF.

This clone was counted a single time. The chain combines TRBV5-1 with TRBJ2-7; 7 bases match TRBD1. V lost 0 bases, J lost 2 bases, and 5 bases stayed unmatched. CDR3 size: 15 residues. Germline CDR1 SGHRS, CDR2 YFSETQ. This chain's CDR3 is CASSLGGTAPYEQYF. Here the CDR3 DNA reads TGCGCCAGCAGCTTGGGGGGGACAGCCCCCTACGAGCAGTACTTC.

This clone has only a few counts. The rearrangement uses TRBV6-8 and TRBJ2-7; 13 nucleotides align to TRBD2. The ends lost 3 bases at V and 3 bases at J; junction bases unmatched: 2. Per germline, CDR1 MNHGY and CDR2 SAAAGT. This CDR3 has 15 residues. This CDR3 is CASSYRTSGGYEQYF. The DNA of the CDR3 is TGTGCCAGCAGTTATCGGACTAGCGGGGGCTACGAGCAGTACTTC.

V gene TRBV18 combines with J gene TRBJ2-1; D may be TRBD2 (6 bases). V lost 6 bases and J lost 8, with 11 bases in between. CDR3 size: 12 residues. The germline gives CDR1 KGHSH, CDR2 LQKENI. The CDR3: CASSGGTDEQFF. As DNA, the CDR3 is TGTGCCAGCTCGGGGGGAACCGATGAGCAGTTCTTC. Drawing the rest from reference TRBV18 and TRBJ2-1, the complete variable domain is NAGVMQNPRHLVRRRGQEARLRCSPMKGHSHVYWYRQLPEEGLKFMVYLQKENIIDESGMPKERFSAEFPKEGPSILRIQQVVRGDSAAYFCASSGGTDEQFFGPGTRLTVL.

V is TRBV19 and J is TRBJ2-3; 8 bases are a match to TRBD2. Trimming at V came to 11 bases and at J to 3 bases, leaving 13 bases not matched to a gene. The CDR3 length is 15 residues. CDR1 LNHDA and CDR2 SQIVND come from the germline V gene (reference sequence). The CDR3 spells CARGGAGTSTDTQYF. The CDR3 DNA follows: TGTGCCCGGGGGGGGGCKGGGACTAGTACAGATACGCAGTATTTT. Full variable domain (rest looked up from reference TRBV19 and TRBJ2-3): DGGITQSPKYLFRKEGQNVTLSCEQNLNHDAMYWYRQDPGQGLRLIYYSQIVNDFQKGDIAEGYSVSREKKESFPLTVTSAQKNPTAFYLCARGGAGTSTDTQYFGPGTRLTVL.

This chain connects TRBV14 to TRBJ2-3; 7 bases align to TRBD2. After removal of 3 bases from V and 2 bases from J, the junction contained 8 bases not matched to a gene. The length of the CDR3 is 16 residues. The germline CDR1 and CDR2 sequences are SGHDN and FVKESK. The CDR3: CASSHLGGSFTDTQYF. The DNA of the CDR3 is TGTGCCAGCAGCCATCTGGGCGGGAGCTTCACAGATACGCAGTATTTT.

CDR3 protein: CASSQGAPSRETQYF. Here the CDR3 DNA reads TGTGCCAGCAGCCAAGGGGCCCCCTCCCGGGAGACCCAGTACTTC. The chain couples TRBV14 to TRBJ2-5; D unresolved. V was shortened by 1 base and J by 5 bases, with 14 bases between the two germline ends. Germline V gives CDR1 SGHDN, CDR2 FVKESK. This CDR3 has 15 amino acids.

This clone was found a few times. The V gene is TRBV11-3, the J gene TRBJ2-1; TRBD2 aligns across 11 bases. The CDR3 is 15 residues long. V lost 6 bases, J lost 3 bases, and 4 bases stayed unmatched. From germline, CDR1 is SGHNT and CDR2 YENEEA. CDR3 loop: CASRPGLAGYNEQFF. CDR3 sequence (DNA): TGTGCCAGCAGACCTGGACTAGCGGGCTACAATGAGCAGTTCTTC.

The chain is built from TRBV19 and TRBJ2-7; D gene unclear. The CDR3 consists of 14 residues. The germline CDR1 and CDR2 sequences are LNHDA and SQIVND (reference sequence). V lost 3 bases to trimming and J lost 4 bases, with 13 bases between them. CDR3 loop: CASSISRTQYEQYF. Here the CDR3 DNA reads TGTGCCAGTAGTATCTCCAGAACTCAATACGAGCAGTACTTC. Drawing the rest from reference TRBV19 and TRBJ2-7, the complete variable domain is DGGITQSPKYLFRKEGQNVTLSCEQNLNHDAMYWYRQDPGQGLRLIYYSQIVNDFQKGDIAEGYSVSREKKESFPLTVTSAQKNPTAFYLCASSISRTQYEQYFGPGTRLTVT.